These 10 T cell receptor beta chains originate from one sample sequenced in a study of T cells in tuberculosis. The table came from immunoSEQ multiplex PCR; TCRdb's copy has only in-frame clones and leaves some out. The table records about 33,000 clones, roughly nine tenths of them present only once. Indicated time point: new active TB diagnosis, blood taken before or within 7 days of starting treatment. The sequencing used PBMCs, collected at tuberculosis diagnosis. These receptors were collected from an adult with tuberculosis. Some clones in this sample may be carry-over from other donors' samples.

This chain uses TRBV2 with TRBJ1-1; D is unclear. V dropped 2 bases and J dropped 6 bases, with 10 bases sitting between them. The germline V gene has CDR1 SNHLY and CDR2 FYNNEI. The CDR3 length is 13 residues. CDR3 bases: TGTGCCAGCAGTGAAAGAGTAAAATCTGAAGCTTTCTTT. It yields the protein CASSERVKSEAFF.

The chain carries TRBV27 and TRBJ1-1; no reliable D call. Deletions cut 2 bases from V and 6 bases from J, with 13 bases between. Germline loops: CDR1 MNHEY, CDR2 SMNVEV (reference sequence). The CDR3 consists of 14 residues. This CDR3 is CASSLNWSGSEAFF. Here the CDR3 DNA reads TGTGCCAGCAGTTTAAACTGGTCGGGGTCTGAAGCTTTCTTT.

V and J are TRBV7-9 and TRBJ2-3; weak D call: TRBD2 (5 bases). V was trimmed by 5 bases and J by 0 bases, leaving 9 bases between them. The CDR3 consists of 14 residues. Germline assignment: CDR1 SEHNR and CDR2 FQNEAQ (reference sequence). Written as DNA, the CDR3 is TGTGCCAGCAGCCCCAGCGGTAGCACAGATACGCAGTATTTT. This gives the protein CASSPSGSTDTQYF.

This clone is a singleton in its sample. J is TRBJ2-7 and V is TRBV29-1, with TRBD1 matching over 8 bases. Trimming removed 7 bases from V and 5 bases from J; junction bases left unmatched: 4. The CDR3 is made up of 11 amino acids. In germline, CDR1 is SQVTM, CDR2 ANQGSEA. This chain's CDR3 is CSANRGDEQYF. In DNA form, the CDR3 reads TGCAGCGCCAACAGGGGGGACGAGCAGTACTTC.

The rearrangement links TRBV11-2 to TRBJ1-2; D not resolved. Between the trimmed V and J ends, which lost 5 bases and 8 bases, there was a span of 21 bases. Germline V lookup: CDR1 SGHAT, CDR2 FQNNGV. The CDR3 is 15 residues long. The DNA of the CDR3 is TGTGCCAGCAGCCACCAATTAGACGGGGTGGGGGGCTACACCTTC. Translating gives CASSHQLDGVGGYTF.

The chain recombines TRBV5-8 with TRBJ2-7; 8 nucleotides align to TRBD1. Germline CDR1 reads SGHTS; CDR2 reads YDEGEE. This CDR3 is built from 16 residues. Trimming at V came to 3 bases and at J to 3 bases, leaving 11 bases not matched to a gene. For the CDR3, the DNA is TGTGCCAGCAGCTCCTTCCGACAGGGGACTTACTACGAGCAGTACTTC. Encoded protein: CASSSFRQGTYYEQYF. Complete variable domain (other parts from reference TRBV5-8 and TRBJ2-7): EAGVTQSPTHLIKTRGQQATLRCSPISGHTSVYWYQQALGLGLQFLLWYDEGEERNRGNFPPRFSGRQFPNYSSELNVNALELEDSALYLCASSSFRQGTYYEQYFGPGTRLTVT.

The chain combines TRBV7-9 with TRBJ2-2, with D possibly being TRBD1 (5 bases). Germline V gene lookup returns CDR1 SEHNR and CDR2 FQNEAQ (reference sequence). V dropped 10 bases and J dropped 0 bases, with 27 bases sitting between them. The CDR3 totals 19 residues. CDR3 sequence: CAIPQEKGSDSSNTGELFF. The CDR3 nucleotides read TGTGCCATTCCCCAGGAGAAGGGGTCTGATTCCTCGAACACCGGGGAGCTGTTTTTT.

The sample holds one count of this clone. The V call is TRBV7-2, the J call TRBJ2-3; 10 bases are shared with TRBD2. V gave up 7 bases and J gave up 13 bases; unmatched junction bases: 11. The CDR3 is 13 amino acids. In germline, CDR1 is SGHTA, CDR2 FQGNSA. The CDR3 sequence: CASTLPSGGAKYF. The CDR3 coding sequence is TGTGCCAGCACCCTGCCAAGCGGGGGGGCCAAGTATTTT. The full variable domain, completed using reference TRBV7-2 and TRBJ2-3, is GAGVSQSPSNKVTEKGKDVELRCDPISGHTALYWYRQSLGQGLEFLIYFQGNSAPDKSGLPSDRFSAERTGGSVSTLTIQRTQQEDSAVYLCASTLPSGGAKYFGPGTRLTVL.

This chain connects TRBV11-2 to TRBJ2-1; TRBD2 matches 9 bases. The CDR3 length is 16 residues. Per germline, CDR1 SGHAT and CDR2 FQNNGV. Losses at the gene ends were 5 bases for V and 0 bases for J; bases not matched to a gene: 5. The CDR3 DNA reads TGTGCCAGCAGCGCCTCACTAGCGGGCTCCTACAATGAGCAGTTCTTC. Amino acids: CASSASLAGSYNEQFF.

This clone was found once. The V gene is TRBV27, the J gene TRBJ2-7, with 8 bases matching TRBD1. CDR3 length: 13 amino acids. CDR1 is MNHEY, CDR2 SMNVEV, per germline (reference sequence). The V segment lost 7 bases and the J segment 4 bases; nucleotides outside the gene matches: 6. The CDR3 loop is CASTRTGMYEQYF. The CDR3, as DNA: TGTGCCAGCACCAGGACAGGGATGTACGAGCAGTACTTC.